The sequence of this TCR beta chain was determined in a study of OX40 agonist ivuxolimab in advanced cancers. The data were produced by immunoSEQ multiplex PCR, yet TCRdb's version contains in-frame clones alone and is incomplete. The table lists approximately 91,000 clones, around 87% of them singletons. This CDR3 has 13 residues. V was pared by 3 bases and J by 7 bases, with 1 base of the junction left unmatched. From germline, CDR1 is SGHNT and CDR2 YENEEA. The material was CD4+ or CD8+ T cells sorted from blood, obtained in a trial of the OX40 agonist ivuxolimab. This rearrangement joins TRBV11-3 to TRBJ2-1; 9 bases fit TRBD2. The receptor comes from an adult with an advanced solid tumor such as melanoma, head and neck, liver or kidney cancer. The CDR3 loop reads CASSFTSGNEQFF. CDR3 DNA sequence: TGTGCCAGCAGCTTCACTAGCGGGAATGAGCAGTTCTTC.